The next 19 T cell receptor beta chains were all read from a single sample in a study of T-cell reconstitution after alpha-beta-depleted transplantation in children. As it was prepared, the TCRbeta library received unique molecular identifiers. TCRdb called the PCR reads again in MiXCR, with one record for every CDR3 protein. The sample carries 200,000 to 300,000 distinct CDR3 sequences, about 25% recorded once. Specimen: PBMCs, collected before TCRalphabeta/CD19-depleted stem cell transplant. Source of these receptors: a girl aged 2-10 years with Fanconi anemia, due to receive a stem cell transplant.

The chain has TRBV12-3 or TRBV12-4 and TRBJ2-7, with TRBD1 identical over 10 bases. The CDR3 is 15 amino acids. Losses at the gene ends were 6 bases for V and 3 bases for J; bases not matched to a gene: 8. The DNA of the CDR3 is TGTGCCAGCAGCAGAGGGACAGGGGCTCTCTACGAGCAGTACTTC. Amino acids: CASSRGTGALYEQYF.

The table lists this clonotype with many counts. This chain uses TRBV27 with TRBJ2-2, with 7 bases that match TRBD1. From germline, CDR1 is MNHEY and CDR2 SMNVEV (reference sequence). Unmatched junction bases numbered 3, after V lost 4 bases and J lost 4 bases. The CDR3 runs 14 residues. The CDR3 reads CASSSTGSTGELFF. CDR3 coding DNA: TGTGCCAGCAGTTCGACAGGGAGCACCGGGGAGCTGTTTTTT.

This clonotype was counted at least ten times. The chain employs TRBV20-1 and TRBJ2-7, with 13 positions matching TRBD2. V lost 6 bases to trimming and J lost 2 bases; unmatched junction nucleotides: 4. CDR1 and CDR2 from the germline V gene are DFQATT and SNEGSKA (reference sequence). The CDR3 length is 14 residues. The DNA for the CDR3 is TGCAGTGCAACACTAGCGGGGGGGCCCTACGAGCAGTACTTC. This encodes CSATLAGGPYEQYF.

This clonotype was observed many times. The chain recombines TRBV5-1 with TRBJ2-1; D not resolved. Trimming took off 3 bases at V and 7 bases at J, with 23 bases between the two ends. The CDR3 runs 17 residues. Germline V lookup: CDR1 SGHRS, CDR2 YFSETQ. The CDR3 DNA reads TGCGCCAGCAGCTCACCCGCACGCCACCTAGGGATAAATGAGCAGTTCTTC. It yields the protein CASSSPARHLGINEQFF.

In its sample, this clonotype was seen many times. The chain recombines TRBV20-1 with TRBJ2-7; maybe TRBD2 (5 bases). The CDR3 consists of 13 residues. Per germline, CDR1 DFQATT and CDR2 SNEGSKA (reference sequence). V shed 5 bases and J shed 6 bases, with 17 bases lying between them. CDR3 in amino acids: CSALGVSTVEQYF. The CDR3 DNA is TGCAGTGCTCTGGGAGTGTCTACGGTCGAGCAGTACTTC.

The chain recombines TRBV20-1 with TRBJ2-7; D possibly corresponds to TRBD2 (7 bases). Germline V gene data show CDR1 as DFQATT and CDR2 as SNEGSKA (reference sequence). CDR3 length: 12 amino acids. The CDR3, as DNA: TGCAGCATTCGAGGGGGGGACTACGAGCAGTACTTC. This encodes CSIRGGDYEQYF.

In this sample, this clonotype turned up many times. In nucleotides, the CDR3 is TGTGCCAGTAGAAGGCTAGCGGGAATGGATGAGCAGTTCTTC. Encoded protein: CASRRLAGMDEQFF. The chain links TRBV19 to TRBJ2-1, with TRBD2 identical over 9 bases. The CDR3 contains 14 residues. V shed 6 bases, J shed 8 bases, and the junction held 8 bases outside the gene matches. The germline CDR1 and CDR2 sequences are LNHDA and SQIVND (reference sequence).

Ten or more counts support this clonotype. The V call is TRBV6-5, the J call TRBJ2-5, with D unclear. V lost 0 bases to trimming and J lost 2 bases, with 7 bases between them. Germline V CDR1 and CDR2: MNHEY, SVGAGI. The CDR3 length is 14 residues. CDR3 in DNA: TGTGCCAGCAGTTACTCGAGTAGGCAAGAGACCCAGTACTTC. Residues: CASSYSSRQETQYF.

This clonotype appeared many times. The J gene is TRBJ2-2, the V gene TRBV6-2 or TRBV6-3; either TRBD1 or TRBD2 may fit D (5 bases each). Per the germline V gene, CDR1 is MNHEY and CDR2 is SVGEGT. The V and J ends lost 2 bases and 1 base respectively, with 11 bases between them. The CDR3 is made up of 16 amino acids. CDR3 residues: CASSYTGPKNTGELFF. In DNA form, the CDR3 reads TGTGCCAGCAGTTACACGGGACCGAAGAACACCGGGGAGCTGTTTTTT.

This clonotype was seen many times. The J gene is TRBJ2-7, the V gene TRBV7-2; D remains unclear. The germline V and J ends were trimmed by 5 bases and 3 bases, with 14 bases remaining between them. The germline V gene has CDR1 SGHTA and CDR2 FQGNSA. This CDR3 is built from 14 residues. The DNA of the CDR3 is TGTGCCAGCAGCCTTAGCCCCTCTGGCTACGAGCAGTACTTC. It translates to CASSLSPSGYEQYF.

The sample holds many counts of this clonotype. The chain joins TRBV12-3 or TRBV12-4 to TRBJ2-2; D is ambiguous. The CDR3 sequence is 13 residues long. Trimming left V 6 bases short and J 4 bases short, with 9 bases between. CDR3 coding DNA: TGTGCCAGCAGCCTACTTAGCACCGGGGAGCTGTTTTTT. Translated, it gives CASSLLSTGELFF.

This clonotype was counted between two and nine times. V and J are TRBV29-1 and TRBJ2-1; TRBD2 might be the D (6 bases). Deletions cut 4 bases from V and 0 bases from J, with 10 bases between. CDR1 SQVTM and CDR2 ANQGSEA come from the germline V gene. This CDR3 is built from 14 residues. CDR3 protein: CSVVTRSSYNEQFF. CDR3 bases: TGCAGCGTTGTGACTAGAAGCTCCTACAATGAGCAGTTCTTC.

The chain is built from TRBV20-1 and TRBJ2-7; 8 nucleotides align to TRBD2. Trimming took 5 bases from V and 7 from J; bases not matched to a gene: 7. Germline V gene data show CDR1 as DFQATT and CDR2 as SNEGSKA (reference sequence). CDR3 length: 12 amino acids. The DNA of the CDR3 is TGCAGTGCTCCCATCGGGGGGGGAGAGCAGTACTTC. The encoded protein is CSAPIGGGEQYF.

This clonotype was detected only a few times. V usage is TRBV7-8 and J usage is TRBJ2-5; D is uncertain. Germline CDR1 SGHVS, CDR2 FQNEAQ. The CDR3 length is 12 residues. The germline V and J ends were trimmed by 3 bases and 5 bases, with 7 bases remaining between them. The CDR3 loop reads CASSFHRETQYF. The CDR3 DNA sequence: TGTGCCAGCAGCTTCCACCGGGAGACCCAGTACTTC.

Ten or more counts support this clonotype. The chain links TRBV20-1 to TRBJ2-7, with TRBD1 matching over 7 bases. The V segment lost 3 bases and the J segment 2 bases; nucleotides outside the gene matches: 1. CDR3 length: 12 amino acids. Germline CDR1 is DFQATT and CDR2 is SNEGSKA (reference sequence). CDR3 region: CSARTGPYEQYF. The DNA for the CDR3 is TGCAGTGCTAGGACAGGGCCCTACGAGCAGTACTTC.

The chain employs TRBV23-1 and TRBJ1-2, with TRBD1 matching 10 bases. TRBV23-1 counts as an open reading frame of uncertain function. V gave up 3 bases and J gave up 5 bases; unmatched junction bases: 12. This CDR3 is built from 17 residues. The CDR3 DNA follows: TGCGCCAGCAGTCAGCGTGACAGGGGGCGCTTCCAATATGGCTACACCTTC. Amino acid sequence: CASSQRDRGRFQYGYTF.

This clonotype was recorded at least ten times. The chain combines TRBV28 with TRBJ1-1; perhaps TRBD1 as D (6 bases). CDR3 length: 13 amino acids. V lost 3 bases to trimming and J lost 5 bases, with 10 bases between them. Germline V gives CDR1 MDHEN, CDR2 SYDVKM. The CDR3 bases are TGTGCCAGCAGTTTCCAGGGGAAGACTGAAGCTTTCTTT. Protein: CASSFQGKTEAFF. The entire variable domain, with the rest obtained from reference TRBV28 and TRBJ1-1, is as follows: DVKVTQSSRYLVKRTGEKVFLECVQDMDHENMFWYRQDPGLGLRLIYFSYDVKMKEKGDIPEGYSVSREKKERFSLILESASTNQTSMYLCASSFQGKTEAFFGQGTRLTVV.

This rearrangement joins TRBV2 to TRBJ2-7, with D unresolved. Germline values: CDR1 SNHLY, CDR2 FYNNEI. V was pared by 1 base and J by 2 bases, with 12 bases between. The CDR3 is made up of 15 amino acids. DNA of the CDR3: TGTGCCAGCAGTGAAGGGGTGGGGATAACCTACGAGCAGTACTTC. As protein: CASSEGVGITYEQYF.

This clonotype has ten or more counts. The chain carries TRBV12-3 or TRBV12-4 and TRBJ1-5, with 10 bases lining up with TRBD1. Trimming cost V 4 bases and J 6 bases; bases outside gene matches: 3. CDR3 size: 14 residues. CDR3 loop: CASSWDRGGQPQHF. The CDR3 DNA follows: TGTGCCAGCAGTTGGGACAGGGGAGGTCAGCCCCAGCATTTT.